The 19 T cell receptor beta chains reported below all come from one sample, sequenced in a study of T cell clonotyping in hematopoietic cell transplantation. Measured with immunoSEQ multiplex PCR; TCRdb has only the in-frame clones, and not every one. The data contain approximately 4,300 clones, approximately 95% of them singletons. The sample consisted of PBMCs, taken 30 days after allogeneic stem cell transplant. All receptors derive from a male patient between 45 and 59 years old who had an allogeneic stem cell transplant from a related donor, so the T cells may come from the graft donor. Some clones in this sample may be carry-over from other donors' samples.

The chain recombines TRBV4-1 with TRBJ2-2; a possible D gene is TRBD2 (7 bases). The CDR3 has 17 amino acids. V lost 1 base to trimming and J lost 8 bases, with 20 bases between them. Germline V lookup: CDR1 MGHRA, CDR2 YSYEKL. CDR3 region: CASSQVSEGGPAGELFF. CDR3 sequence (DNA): TGCGCCAGCAGCCAAGTCTCGGAGGGGGGGCCTGCTGGGGAGCTGTTTTTT.

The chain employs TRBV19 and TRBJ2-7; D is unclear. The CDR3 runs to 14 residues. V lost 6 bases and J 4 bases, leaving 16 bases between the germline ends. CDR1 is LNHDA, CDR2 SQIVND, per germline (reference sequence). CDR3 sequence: CASSQGPGPYEQYF. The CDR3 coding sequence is TGTGCCAGTAGCCAAGGCCCCGGTCCGTACGAGCAGTACTTC.

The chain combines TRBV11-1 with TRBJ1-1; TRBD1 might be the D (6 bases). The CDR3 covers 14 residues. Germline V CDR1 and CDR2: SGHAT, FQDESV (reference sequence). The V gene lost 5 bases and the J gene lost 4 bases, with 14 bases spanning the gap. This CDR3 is CASSRTGRFTEAFF. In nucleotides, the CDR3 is TGTGCCAGCAGCCGAACAGGGAGATTCACTGAAGCTTTCTTT.

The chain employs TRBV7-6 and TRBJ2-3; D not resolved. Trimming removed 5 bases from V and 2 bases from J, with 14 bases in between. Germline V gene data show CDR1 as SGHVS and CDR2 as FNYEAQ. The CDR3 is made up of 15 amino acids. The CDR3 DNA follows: TGTGCCAGCAGCATCAGACGGCAAGCCACAGATACGCAGTATTTT. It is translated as CASSIRRQATDTQYF.

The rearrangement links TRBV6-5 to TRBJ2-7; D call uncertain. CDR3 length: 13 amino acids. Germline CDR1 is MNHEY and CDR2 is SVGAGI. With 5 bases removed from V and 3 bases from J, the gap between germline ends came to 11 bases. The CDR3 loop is CASSLRSGYEQYF. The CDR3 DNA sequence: TGTGCCAGCAGTCTCCGTTCGGGCTACGAGCAGTACTTC.

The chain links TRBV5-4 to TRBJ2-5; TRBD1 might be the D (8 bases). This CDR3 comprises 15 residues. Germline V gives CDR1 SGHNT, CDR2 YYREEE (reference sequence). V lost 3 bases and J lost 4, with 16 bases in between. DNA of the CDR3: TGTGCCAGCAGCTCCAGGACAGGGAGGGGAGAGACCCAGTACTTC. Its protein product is CASSSRTGRGETQYF.

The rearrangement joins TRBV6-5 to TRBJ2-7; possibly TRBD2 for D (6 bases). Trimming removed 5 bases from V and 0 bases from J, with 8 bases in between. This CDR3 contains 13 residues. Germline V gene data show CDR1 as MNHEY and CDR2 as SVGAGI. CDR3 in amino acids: CASSPGVSYEQYF. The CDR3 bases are TGTGCCAGCAGTCCGGGGGTCTCCTACGAGCAGTACTTC.

This CDR3 reads CASSQDEAPQRPQHF. DNA for the CDR3: TGCGCCAGCAGCCAAGATGAGGCCCCCCAAAGGCCCCAGCATTTT. The chain uses TRBV4-3 and TRBJ1-5; D ambiguous. The CDR3 length is 15 residues. Trimming left V 0 bases short and J 9 bases short, with 15 bases between. The germline V gene has CDR1 LGHNA and CDR2 YSLEER.

CDR3 sequence: CASSASGLINYGYTF. The CDR3 DNA follows: TGTGCCAGCAGCGCGTCGGGGCTTATTAACTATGGCTACACCTTC. The chain is built from TRBV7-9 and TRBJ1-2, with a weak D call TRBD1 (5 bases). The germline CDR1 and CDR2 sequences are SEHNR and FQNEAQ (reference sequence). The V gene lost 5 bases and the J gene lost 1 base, with 14 bases spanning the gap. This CDR3 comprises 15 residues. Together with reference TRBV7-9 and TRBJ1-2, the CDR3 gives the full variable domain: DTGVSQNPRHKITKRGQNVTFRCDPISEHNRLYWYRQTLGQGPEFLTYFQNEAQLEKSRLLSDRFSAERPKGSFSTLEIQRTEQGDSAMYLCASSASGLINYGYTFGSGTRLTVV.

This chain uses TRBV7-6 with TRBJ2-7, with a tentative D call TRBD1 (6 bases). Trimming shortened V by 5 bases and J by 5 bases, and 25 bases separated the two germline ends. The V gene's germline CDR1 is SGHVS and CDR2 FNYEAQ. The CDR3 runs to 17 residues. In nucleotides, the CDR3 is TGTGCCAGCAGCCCAGGGGTCCCCGGGGATCATAGTAACGAGCAGTACTTC. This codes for CASSPGVPGDHSNEQYF.

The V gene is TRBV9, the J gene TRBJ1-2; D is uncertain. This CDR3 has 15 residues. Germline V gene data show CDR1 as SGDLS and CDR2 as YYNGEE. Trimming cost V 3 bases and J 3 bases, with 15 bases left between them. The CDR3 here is CASSALGDSHYGYTF. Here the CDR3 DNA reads TGTGCCAGCAGCGCCCTTGGGGATTCTCACTATGGCTACACCTTC.

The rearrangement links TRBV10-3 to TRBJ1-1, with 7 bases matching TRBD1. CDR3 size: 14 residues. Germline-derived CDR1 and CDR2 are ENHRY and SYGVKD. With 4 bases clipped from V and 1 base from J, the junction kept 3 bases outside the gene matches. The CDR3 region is CAISAGQKNTEAFF. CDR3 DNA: TGTGCCATCAGTGCGGGACAGAAGAACACTGAAGCTTTCTTT.

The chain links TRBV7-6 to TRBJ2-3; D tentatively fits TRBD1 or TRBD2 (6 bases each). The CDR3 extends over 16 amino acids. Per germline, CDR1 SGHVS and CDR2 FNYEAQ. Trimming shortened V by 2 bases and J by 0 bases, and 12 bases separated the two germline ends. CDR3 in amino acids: CASSLFRGPSTDTQYF. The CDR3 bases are TGTGCCAGCAGCTTATTTCGGGGGCCTAGCACAGATACGCAGTATTTT. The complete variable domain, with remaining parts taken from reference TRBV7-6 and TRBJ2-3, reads GAGVSQSPRYKVTKRGQDVALRCDPISGHVSLYWYRQALGQGPEFLTYFNYEAQQDKSGLPNDRFSAERPEGSISTLTIQRTEQRDSAMYRCASSLFRGPSTDTQYFGPGTRLTVL.

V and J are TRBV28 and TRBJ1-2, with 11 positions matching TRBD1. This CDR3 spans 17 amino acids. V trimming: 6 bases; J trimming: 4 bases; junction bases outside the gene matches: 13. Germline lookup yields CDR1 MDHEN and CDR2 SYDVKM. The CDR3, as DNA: TGTGCCAGCAGCCCTGGACAGGGGGCAAACATTGTCTATGGCTACACCTTC. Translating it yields CASSPGQGANIVYGYTF.

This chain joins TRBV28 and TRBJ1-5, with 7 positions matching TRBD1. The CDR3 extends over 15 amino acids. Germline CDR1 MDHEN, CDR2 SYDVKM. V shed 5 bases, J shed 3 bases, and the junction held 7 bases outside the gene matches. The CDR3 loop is CASSLDRAHNQPQHF. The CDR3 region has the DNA TGTGCCAGCAGTCTCGACAGGGCCCACAATCAGCCCCAGCATTTT.

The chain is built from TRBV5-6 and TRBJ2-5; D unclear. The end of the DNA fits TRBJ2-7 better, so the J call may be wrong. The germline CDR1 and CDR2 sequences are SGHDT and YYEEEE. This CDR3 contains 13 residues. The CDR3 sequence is CASSLGRPLEQYF. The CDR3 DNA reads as TGTGCCAGCAGCTTGGGACGTCCGCTCGAGCAGTACTTC.

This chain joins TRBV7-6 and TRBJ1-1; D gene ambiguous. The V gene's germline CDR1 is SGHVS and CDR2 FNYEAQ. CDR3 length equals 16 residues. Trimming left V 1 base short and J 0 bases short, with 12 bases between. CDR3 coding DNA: TGTGCCAGCAGCTTAGGAGCCAAGCCGATGAACACTGAAGCTTTCTTT. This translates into CASSLGAKPMNTEAFF.

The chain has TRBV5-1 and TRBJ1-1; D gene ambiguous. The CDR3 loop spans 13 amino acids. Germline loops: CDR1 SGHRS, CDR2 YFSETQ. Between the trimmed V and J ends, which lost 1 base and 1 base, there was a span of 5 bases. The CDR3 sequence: CASSLQPNTEAFF. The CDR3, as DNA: TGCGCCAGCAGCTTGCAGCCGAACACTGAAGCTTTCTTT.

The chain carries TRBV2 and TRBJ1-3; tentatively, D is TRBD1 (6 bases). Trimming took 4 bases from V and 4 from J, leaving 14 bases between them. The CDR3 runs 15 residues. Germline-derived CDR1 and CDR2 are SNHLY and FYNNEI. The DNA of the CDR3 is TGTGCCAGCAGTGTTTTGGGGGCGAAGGGAAACACCATATATTTT. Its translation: CASSVLGAKGNTIYF. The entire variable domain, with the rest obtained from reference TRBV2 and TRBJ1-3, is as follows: EPEVTQTPSHQVTQMGQEVILRCVPISNHLYFYWYRQILGQKVEFLVSFYNNEISEKSEIFDDQFSVERPDGSNFTLKIRSTKLEDSAMYFCASSVLGAKGNTIYFGEGSWLTVV.